This T cell receptor beta chain was sequenced for a study of lymphopenia after photon versus proton radiotherapy. Whole-study results and caveats: Larger post-nadir TCR diversity loss correlated inversely with survival in deceased patients. Under photons, naive T cells and diversity fell while effector/memory populations rose.

Clones were read by immunoSEQ multiplex PCR, and TCRdb kept only the in-frame ones, dropping some. The sample holds 26,000 or so clones, over 75% seen once. This CDR3 contains 16 residues. Trimming took off 2 bases at V and 4 bases at J, with 18 bases between the two ends. CDR1 is GTSNPN, CDR2 SVGIG, per germline (reference sequence). With regard to this clone: As yet, its antigen is unknown.

This chain joins TRBV30 and TRBJ1-5; D might be TRBD1 (5 bases). This clonotype originated in a man aged 50-60 years with gastric cancer. This sample comprised peripheral blood, obtained from a patient treated with photon-based radiotherapy. CDR3 nucleotides: TGTGCCTGGAGTTTCTCCGGGGGTTCTAGGAATCAGCCCCAGCATTTT. It specifies CAWSFSGGSRNQPQHF.